The 32 T cell receptor beta chains below all came from one sample that was sequenced in a study of shared clonotypes between healthy human individuals. Sequencing used immunoSEQ multiplex PCR; TCRdb keeps in-frame clones, though not all of them. The sample consists of 2.5 million or so clones, around 90% of them appearing once. The source material was naive CD4+ T cells sorted from blood. Documented subset: CD45RA+ positively selected. The receptors were sampled from a man aged 18 to 30 in good health.

This chain uses TRBV7-3 with TRBJ2-1; 10 bases align to TRBD1. With 5 bases clipped from V and 4 bases from J, the junction kept 8 bases outside the gene matches. The CDR3 consists of 16 residues. The V gene's germline CDR1 is SGHTA and CDR2 FQGTGA. CDR3 residues: CASSTPPGQGYNEQFF. As DNA, the CDR3 is TGTGCCAGCAGCACCCCCCCGGGACAGGGGTACAATGAGCAGTTCTTC.

The chain uses TRBV18 and TRBJ1-1; D gene unclear. V was shortened by 2 bases and J by 1 base, with 11 bases between the two germline ends. Germline values: CDR1 KGHSH, CDR2 LQKENI. This CDR3 contains 15 residues. CDR3 coding DNA: TGTGCCAGCTCACCAGGGTCAAACACGAACACTGAAGCTTTCTTT. This gives the protein CASSPGSNTNTEAFF.

The genes are TRBV19 and TRBJ2-1, with a possible D match to TRBD2 (6 bases). Germline-derived CDR1 and CDR2 are LNHDA and SQIVND (reference sequence). The CDR3 length is 17 residues. Trimming stripped 4 bases from V and 0 bases from J, with 16 bases between. CDR3 sequence: CASSSYLGDSSYNEQFF. For the CDR3, the DNA is TGTGCCAGTAGTAGCTACCTAGGGGACTCCTCCTACAATGAGCAGTTCTTC.

As regards this clone: This may arise from a read error, as a much more abundant clone is one base away. The sample carries other DNA sequences with the same CDR3. This chain uses TRBV27 with TRBJ2-7; D is unresolved. From germline, CDR1 is MNHEY and CDR2 SMNVEV (reference sequence). This CDR3 region has 11 residues. The V and J ends lost 0 bases and 3 bases respectively, with 0 bases between them. CDR3 sequence reads: CASSLSYEQYF. In DNA form, the CDR3 reads TGTGCCAGCAGTTTATCCTACGAGCAGTACTTC.

CDR3 coding DNA: TGTGCCAGCAGTCTCGACTGGAGCTCTGGGGCCAACGTCCTGACTTTC. The encoded protein is CASSLDWSSGANVLTF. The chain is built from TRBV7-6 and TRBJ2-6; D is unclear. Trimming pared 6 bases from V and 0 bases from J, leaving 12 bases between. The CDR3 consists of 16 residues. Germline assignment: CDR1 SGHVS and CDR2 FNYEAQ.

This rearrangement joins TRBV6-5 to TRBJ1-1; D unresolved. V gave up 5 bases and J gave up 4 bases, with 14 bases separating them. Germline CDR1 MNHEY, CDR2 SVGAGI. CDR3 length: 14 residues. CDR3: CASSPRRASTEAFF. Written as DNA, the CDR3 is TGTGCCAGCAGTCCTAGAAGGGCGAGCACTGAAGCTTTCTTT.

This clone has just one count. The chain joins TRBV11-2 to TRBJ1-6; D is ambiguous. The CDR3 totals 16 residues. The germline CDR1 and CDR2 sequences are SGHAT and FQNNGV. Trimming stripped 6 bases from V and 10 bases from J, with 22 bases between. Written as DNA, the CDR3 is TGTGCCAGCAGTTCGACTTCGGGCATTGTAGGGTCACCCCTCCACTTT. It encodes CASSSTSGIVGSPLHF.

This clone was counted once. This CDR3 reads CASSRLTPDTQYF. CDR3 in DNA: TGTGCCAGCAGTCGCCTGACTCCAGATACGCAGTATTTT. V is TRBV11-2 and J is TRBJ2-3; no clear D gene. The V end was cut by 6 bases, the J end by 4 bases, with 11 bases between. In germline, CDR1 is SGHAT, CDR2 FQNNGV. The CDR3 is 13 amino acids. Filled out from reference TRBV11-2 and TRBJ2-3, the complete variable domain reads EAGVAQSPRYKIIEKRQSVAFWCNPISGHATLYWYQQILGQGPKLLIQFQNNGVVDDSQLPKDRFSAERLKGVDSTLKIQPAKLEDSAVYLCASSRLTPDTQYFGPGTRLTVL.

The chain is built from TRBV15 and TRBJ1-3, with no clear D. V dropped 1 base and J dropped 4 bases, with 14 bases sitting between them. Germline CDR1 LNHNV, CDR2 YYDKDF (reference sequence). CDR3 size: 16 residues. The CDR3 DNA sequence: TGTGCCACCAGCAGAGGGCAAGGGTATGACGGAAACACCATATATTTT. Translating gives CATSRGQGYDGNTIYF.

Note on this clone: In the same sample, other DNA sequences code for this CDR3. The chain has TRBV19 and TRBJ1-1, with D possibly matching TRBD1 (6 bases). Trimming left V 0 bases short and J 4 bases short, with 6 bases between. The V gene's germline CDR1 is LNHDA and CDR2 SQIVND (reference sequence). There are 13 residues in the CDR3. The CDR3, as DNA: TGTGCCAGTAGTATAGACAGGGGCACTGAAGCTTTCTTT. Translating it yields CASSIDRGTEAFF. Full variable domain (rest looked up from reference TRBV19 and TRBJ1-1): DGGITQSPKYLFRKEGQNVTLSCEQNLNHDAMYWYRQDPGQGLRLIYYSQIVNDFQKGDIAEGYSVSREKKESFPLTVTSAQKNPTAFYLCASSIDRGTEAFFGQGTRLTVV.

The genes are TRBV7-9 and TRBJ1-4, with D perhaps matching TRBD1 (5 bases). This CDR3 is 14 amino acids long. V lost 8 bases and J 4 bases, leaving 14 bases between the germline ends. Germline assignment: CDR1 SEHNR and CDR2 FQNEAQ (reference sequence). The CDR3: CASVRDGLNEKLFF. The CDR3 DNA follows: TGTGCCAGCGTCCGGGACGGACTTAATGAAAAACTGTTTTTT.

The chain joins TRBV4-2 to TRBJ1-3, with TRBD1 matching 9 bases. Germline loops: CDR1 LGHNA, CDR2 YNFKEQ. The J segment lost 4 bases and the V segment lost 3 bases, leaving 10 bases of the junction unmatched. The CDR3 is made up of 17 amino acids. The CDR3 sequence: CASSQPAGTGTGNTIYF. The CDR3 DNA reads as TGTGCCAGCAGCCAGCCTGCCGGGACAGGGACGGGAAACACCATATATTTT.

The chain has TRBV5-1 and TRBJ1-5; D possibly corresponds to TRBD1 (6 bases). V was shortened by 4 bases and J by 4 bases, with 15 bases between the two germline ends. Germline assignment: CDR1 SGHRS and CDR2 YFSETQ. The CDR3 has 15 residues. CDR3 in amino acids: CASSAGDRWNQPQHF. Here the CDR3 DNA reads TGCGCCAGCAGCGCCGGTGACAGGTGGAATCAGCCCCAGCATTTT.

As concerns this clone: Other nucleotide sequences in the sample specify the same CDR3. V and J are TRBV30 and TRBJ2-2, with 7 bases lining up with TRBD2. The CDR3 length is 13 residues. CDR1 is GTSNPN and CDR2 is SVGIG in the germline V gene (reference sequence). J was trimmed by 4 bases and V by 3 bases; bases with no gene match: 2. For the CDR3, the DNA is TGTGCCTGGAGAGGCGGGGGCACCGGGGAGCTGTTTTTT. The encoded protein is CAWRGGGTGELFF.

V and J are TRBV30 and TRBJ2-1; D is possibly TRBD2 (6 bases). Trimming removed 0 bases from V and 5 bases from J, with 11 bases in between. Germline values: CDR1 GTSNPN, CDR2 SVGIG (reference sequence). CDR3 length: 14 amino acids. The CDR3 here is CAWSVTGSHNEQFF. CDR3 nucleotide sequence: TGTGCCTGGAGTGTAACCGGGAGTCACAATGAGCAGTTCTTC. Supplemented by reference TRBV30 and TRBJ2-1, the full variable domain reads SQTIHQWPATLVQPVGSPLSLECTVEGTSNPNLYWYRQAAGRGLQLLFYSVGIGQISSEVPQNLSASRPQDRQFILSSKKLLLSDSGFYLCAWSVTGSHNEQFFGPGTRLTVL.

This rearrangement joins TRBV6-5 to TRBJ1-2; possible D gene TRBD1, 5 bases. Trimming pared 0 bases from V and 3 bases from J, leaving 14 bases between. The CDR3 is 16 residues long. CDR1 is MNHEY, CDR2 SVGAGI, per germline. The CDR3 sequence: CASSYSGLRRDYGYTF. CDR3 bases: TGTGCCAGCAGTTACTCGGGACTCCGGAGGGACTATGGCTACACCTTC.

J is TRBJ2-7 and V is TRBV7-2; 7 bases are shared with TRBD1. From germline, CDR1 is SGHTA and CDR2 FQGNSA. V lost 2 bases, J lost 5 bases, and 9 bases stayed unmatched. The CDR3 runs 15 residues. CDR3 sequence reads: CASSLTRQGIHEQYF. The CDR3 coding sequence is TGTGCCAGCAGCTTAACCCGACAGGGTATCCACGAGCAGTACTTC. The whole variable domain, filled in from reference TRBV7-2 and TRBJ2-7, reads GAGVSQSPSNKVTEKGKDVELRCDPISGHTALYWYRQSLGQGLEFLIYFQGNSAPDKSGLPSDRFSAERTGGSVSTLTIQRTQQEDSAVYLCASSLTRQGIHEQYFGPGTRLTVT.

In regard to this clone: Other DNA sequences in the sample encode the same CDR3. The rearrangement uses TRBV19 and TRBJ1-5; 7 bases map to TRBD1. This CDR3 is built from 13 residues. CDR1 and CDR2 (germline): LNHDA, SQIVND (reference sequence). After removal of 6 bases from V and 4 bases from J, the junction contained 3 bases not matched to a gene. CDR3 amino acids: CASSRDRNQPQHF. CDR3 nucleotides: TGTGCCAGTAGCCGGGACAGAAATCAGCCCCAGCATTTT.

J is TRBJ2-3 and V is TRBV29-1, with TRBD2 as a possible D gene (5 bases). The CDR3 loop spans 12 amino acids. Trimming left V 6 bases short and J 4 bases short, with 11 bases between. Germline V gene data show CDR1 as SQVTM and CDR2 as ANQGSEA. The CDR3 DNA is TGCAGCGTAGCCGGGATTCCAGATACGCAGTATTTT. Protein sequence: CSVAGIPDTQYF.

The chain couples TRBV4-1 to TRBJ1-1; possible D gene TRBD1, 5 bases. CDR1 MGHRA and CDR2 YSYEKL come from the germline V gene. V dropped 0 bases and J dropped 0 bases, with 11 bases sitting between them. This CDR3 spans 16 amino acids. The CDR3 reads CASSQDPAGLNTEAFF. CDR3 bases: TGCGCCAGCAGCCAAGATCCCGCAGGGTTGAACACTGAAGCTTTCTTT.

This chain uses TRBV18 with TRBJ2-5, with D possibly being TRBD1 (6 bases). This CDR3 is built from 14 residues. Germline V gives CDR1 KGHSH, CDR2 LQKENI. V shed 1 base and J shed 4 bases, with 10 bases lying between them. In DNA, the CDR3 is TGTGCCAGCTCACCACAATCACAGGGAGAGACCCAGTACTTC. As protein: CASSPQSQGETQYF.

V usage is TRBV7-6 and J usage is TRBJ2-3, with D unclear. V was trimmed by 1 base and J by 1 base, leaving 9 bases between them. Per the germline V gene, CDR1 is SGHVS and CDR2 is FNYEAQ. CDR3 length equals 15 residues. In nucleotides, the CDR3 is TGTGCCAGCAGCTTAGGGGCCAGAGGCACAGATACGCAGTATTTT. Amino acids: CASSLGARGTDTQYF.

V gene TRBV6-4 combines with J gene TRBJ1-2; D is unclear. Trimming removed 3 bases from V and 2 bases from J, with 4 bases in between. This CDR3 contains 12 residues. The germline gives CDR1 MRHNA, CDR2 SNTAGT. CDR3 nucleotide sequence: TGTGCCAGCAGTGAAGTAAACTATGGCTACACCTTC. Its translation is CASSEVNYGYTF.

Details on this clone: Additional DNA sequences in this sample encode the identical CDR3. The chain uses TRBV6-5 and TRBJ2-7, with TRBD1 matching over 8 bases. After removal of 2 bases from V and 3 bases from J, the junction contained 6 bases not matched to a gene. CDR3 length: 15 residues. Germline values: CDR1 MNHEY, CDR2 SVGAGI. CDR3 residues: CASSYSAGGSYEQYF. Here the CDR3 DNA reads TGTGCCAGCAGTTACAGCGCAGGGGGCAGCTACGAGCAGTACTTC.

The chain couples TRBV7-9 to TRBJ2-7; D gene uncertain. Germline CDR1 and CDR2: SEHNR and FQNEAQ (reference sequence). CDR3 length equals 14 residues. V was pared by 5 bases and J by 5 bases, with 16 bases between. DNA of the CDR3: TGTGCCAGCAGCATTGCGTTCACGACCCACGAGCAGTACTTC. Translating it yields CASSIAFTTHEQYF.

V and J are TRBV2 and TRBJ1-2; 9 bases fit TRBD1. The length of the CDR3 is 12 residues. V was clipped by 8 bases and J by 7 bases; unmatched bases: 5. Germline V lookup: CDR1 SNHLY, CDR2 FYNNEI. For the CDR3, the DNA is TGTGCCAGCGGAAAGGACAGGGGTGGCTACACCTTC. This sequence encodes CASGKDRGGYTF.

The chain is built from TRBV28 and TRBJ1-5; the D gene is possibly TRBD1 (6 bases). This CDR3 contains 15 residues. V lost 2 bases and J lost 5, with 13 bases in between. CDR1 is MDHEN, CDR2 SYDVKM, per germline. The CDR3 sequence is CASSLTGRTDQPQHF. The CDR3 DNA reads TGTGCCAGCAGTTTAACAGGGAGAACGGATCAGCCCCAGCATTTT.

This clone was observed a handful of times. This rearrangement joins TRBV7-2 to TRBJ1-5; tentatively, D is TRBD1 (5 bases). The germline CDR1 and CDR2 sequences are SGHTA and FQGNSA. Trimming removed 6 bases from V and 3 bases from J, with 9 bases in between. There are 13 residues in the CDR3. CDR3 residues: CASSRTINQPQHF. The CDR3 bases are TGTGCCAGCAGTCGGACAATCAATCAGCCCCAGCATTTT. The full variable domain, with the rest looked up from reference TRBV7-2 and TRBJ1-5, is GAGVSQSPSNKVTEKGKDVELRCDPISGHTALYWYRQSLGQGLEFLIYFQGNSAPDKSGLPSDRFSAERTGGSVSTLTIQRTQQEDSAVYLCASSRTINQPQHFGDGTRLSIL.

This chain uses TRBV4-1 with TRBJ2-2; unclear D gene. Trimming removed 4 bases at V and 1 base at J, with 10 bases between. Germline V gene data show CDR1 as MGHRA and CDR2 as YSYEKL. The CDR3 covers 15 residues. This chain's CDR3 is CASSLTTGNTGELFF. The CDR3 nucleotides read TGCGCCAGCAGCCTGACGACCGGGAACACCGGGGAGCTGTTTTTT.

This sequence joins TRBV6-1 and TRBJ1-5; maybe TRBD1 (5 bases). The CDR3 has 14 residues. Germline CDR1 reads MNHNS; CDR2 reads SASEGT. Between the trimmed V and J ends, which lost 4 bases and 1 base, there was a span of 8 bases. The CDR3 sequence: CASSGGVSNQPQHF. For the CDR3, the DNA is TGTGCCAGCAGTGGGGGGGTGAGCAATCAGCCCCAGCATTTT.

A note on this clone: Other DNA sequences within the sample encode an identical CDR3. CDR3 bases: TGCGCCAGCAGCCGGACTAGCGGGGGGAGCACAGATACGCAGTATTTT. Translating it yields CASSRTSGGSTDTQYF. The chain employs TRBV5-1 and TRBJ2-3; 14 bases fit TRBD2. The CDR3 spans 16 residues. Germline CDR1 SGHRS, CDR2 YFSETQ. Trimming took 4 bases from V and 0 from J; bases not matched to a gene: 1.

V is TRBV30 and J is TRBJ2-7; TRBD2 aligns across 11 bases. Trimming removed 3 bases from V and 2 bases from J; junction bases left unmatched: 9. Per germline, CDR1 GTSNPN and CDR2 SVGIG (reference sequence). CDR3 length: 16 residues. CDR3 residues: CAWRRLGTSGAYEQYF. The CDR3 region has the DNA TGTGCCTGGAGGAGGTTGGGGACTAGCGGAGCCTACGAGCAGTACTTC.